What follows are 3 T cell receptor beta chains derived from one specimen sequenced in a study of identical twins. TCRdb reprocessed the 5' RACE reads with MiXCR, giving one entry per CDR3 protein. This repertoire shows more than 1.5 million distinct CDR3 sequences, around 33% found once; its top ten account for under 0.35%. Sequenced sample: cord blood. The source is a newborn girl in good health.

The gene calls are TRBV20-1 and TRBJ2-3; D call uncertain. Germline V CDR1 and CDR2: DFQATT, SNEGSKA (reference sequence). V lost 1 base, J lost 0 bases, and 11 bases lay in between. The CDR3 consists of 15 residues. The CDR3 spells CSARGSGRSTDTQYF. CDR3 DNA sequence: TGCAGTGCTAGAGGCTCCGGGCGCAGCACAGATACGCAGTATTTT.

Note on this clonotype: Since a much larger clone is just one base distant, this may be a read error. V usage is TRBV7-9 and J usage is TRBJ2-5; D unresolved. This CDR3 is 15 amino acids long. CDR1 and CDR2 from the germline V gene are SEHNR and FQNEAQ (reference sequence). DNA of the CDR3: TGTGTCAGCAGCTTCCTTCCTCATAGTTGGGCGACCCAGTACTTC. This gives the protein CVSSFLPHSWATQYF.

The chain joins TRBV6-1 to TRBJ2-7; 7 bases are shared with TRBD1. V trimming: 3 bases; J trimming: 1 base; junction bases outside the gene matches: 9. The germline V gene encodes CDR1 MNHNS and CDR2 SASEGT. This CDR3 is built from 16 residues. The CDR3 sequence: CASSDTGTVLSYEQYF. CDR3 DNA sequence: TGTGCCAGCAGTGACACCGGGACAGTGCTATCCTACGAGCAGTACTTC.